This TCR beta chain was captured in a study of monozygotic twins with inflammatory bowel disease. Study-wide results and limits: Data gave no support to a single strong signal or clonotype associated with IBD.

A remark on this clonotype: The antigen remains undetermined.

Germline V gene lookup returns CDR1 SGDLS and CDR2 YYNGEE. CDR3 length equals 15 residues. Every TCR library consumed 3500 ng of total RNA. TCRdb re-called the 5' RACE reads and shows each CDR3 protein once, DNA omitted. The table lists about 160,000 distinct CDR3 sequences. The sample consisted of blood. V is TRBV9 and J is TRBJ1-5; the D call from TCRdb, TRBD1, cannot be confirmed without DNA. The clonotype was recovered from a human donor with ulcerative colitis or Crohn's disease, or a healthy co-twin of an affected twin (not recorded which). CDR3 region: CASSVGTGFNQPQHF.